One sample yielded the 9 T cell receptor beta chains listed below, sequenced in a study of lymphopenia after photon versus proton radiotherapy. Profiled with immunoSEQ multiplex PCR; TCRdb holds only in-frame clones, not every one. This table has around 160,000 clones, less than 90% appearing once. Sample: peripheral blood, taken from a patient treated with photon-based radiotherapy. The receptors were gathered from a man in his fifties or sixties with gastric cancer.

The CDR3 reads CASSYMAGRGYGYTF. Here the CDR3 DNA reads TGTGCCAGCAGTTACATGGCAGGCAGAGGGTATGGCTACACCTTC. V is TRBV6-5 and J is TRBJ1-2; D gene ambiguous. Germline CDR1 and CDR2: MNHEY and SVGAGI. With 2 bases removed from V and 5 bases from J, the gap between germline ends came to 15 bases. The CDR3 is 15 amino acids.

The chain uses TRBV5-1 and TRBJ2-3; TRBD1 matches 7 bases. The junction had 4 bases not matched to a gene; V was cut back by 4 bases and J by 2 bases. Germline CDR1 and CDR2: SGHRS and YFSETQ. This CDR3 spans 14 amino acids. This chain's CDR3 is CASSPGTATDTQYF. The CDR3, as DNA: TGCGCCAGCAGCCCCGGGACAGCCACAGATACGCAGTATTTT.

The CDR3, as DNA: TGTGCCAGCAGTCTCGGGAGAACGTACAATGAGCAGTTCTTC. The encoded protein is CASSLGRTYNEQFF. This rearrangement joins TRBV19 to TRBJ2-1; D perhaps matches TRBD2 (6 bases). The CDR3 sequence is 14 residues long. V lost 9 bases to trimming and J lost 4 bases, with 16 bases between them. In germline, CDR1 is LNHDA, CDR2 SQIVND (reference sequence).

The count of this clone is one. The V call is TRBV7-6, the J call TRBJ2-1; weak D call: TRBD2 (6 bases). This CDR3 comprises 14 residues. CDR1 and CDR2 from the germline V gene are SGHVS and FNYEAQ. The V gene lost 5 bases and the J gene lost 7 bases, with 15 bases spanning the gap. The CDR3 DNA follows: TGTGCCAGCAGCAACCGGGACCTAGCGAATGAGCAGTTCTTC. This sequence encodes CASSNRDLANEQFF.

The rearrangement joins TRBV7-9 to TRBJ2-5, with D maybe TRBD1 (6 bases). The CDR3 totals 12 residues. CDR1 and CDR2 (germline): SEHNR, FQNEAQ (reference sequence). The germline V and J ends were trimmed by 1 base and 12 bases, with 12 bases remaining between them. This CDR3 reads CASSLGGGTEYF. CDR3 in DNA: TGTGCCAGCAGCTTAGGAGGGGGTACAGAGTACTTC.

This chain links TRBV23-1 with TRBJ2-7; possible D gene TRBD2, 6 bases. TRBV23-1 is annotated as an ORF whose role is uncertain. This CDR3 region has 13 residues. Trimming took off 10 bases at V and 2 bases at J, with 15 bases between the two ends. CDR3 residues: CATTIPGAYEQYF. The CDR3 DNA reads as TGCGCCACTACGATCCCGGGGGCCTACGAGCAGTACTTC.

The chain combines TRBV2 with TRBJ2-1; D call uncertain. CDR1 and CDR2 from the germline V gene are SNHLY and FYNNEI. This CDR3 spans 14 amino acids. V dropped 7 bases and J dropped 5 bases, with 15 bases sitting between them. CDR3 protein: CASKRTATHNEQFF. The CDR3 DNA is TGTGCCAGCAAGAGAACAGCTACCCACAATGAGCAGTTCTTC.

The rearrangement links TRBV2 to TRBJ2-7, with TRBD2 matching 9 bases. J lost 7 bases, V lost 9 bases, and 10 bases had no gene match. The germline V gene has CDR1 SNHLY and CDR2 FYNNEI. The CDR3 is 13 residues long. The CDR3 is CASGVVAGEEQYF. CDR3 nucleotides: TGTGCCAGTGGAGTAGTAGCGGGGGAGGAGCAGTACTTC.

The chain links TRBV7-9 to TRBJ2-2, with TRBD2 as a possible D gene (6 bases). V dropped 0 bases and J dropped 6 bases, with 14 bases sitting between them. Germline lookup yields CDR1 SEHNR and CDR2 FQNEAQ (reference sequence). This CDR3 has 16 amino acids. CDR3 amino acids: CASSLAGSGGSGELFF. Written as DNA, the CDR3 is TGTGCCAGCAGCTTAGCTGGCAGCGGAGGGTCCGGGGAGCTGTTTTTT.